This T cell receptor beta chain was documented in a study of cytomegalovirus exposure and HLA in healthy donors. Study conclusions and caveats: There were under 200 TCR beta chains listed as cytomegalovirus-associated. Information on immune exposure was restricted to one variable (CMV serostatus). TCR beta sequences numbering around 15,000 were associated with HLA alleles at 0.05 false discovery rate in a later analysis.

A word on this clone: Its matching antigen is unknown. Other DNA sequences from this sample encode an identical CDR3 as well.

V lost 0 bases and J lost 1; bases outside the gene matches: 1. The germline V gene encodes CDR1 MNHNY and CDR2 SVGAGI (reference sequence). CDR3 length: 15 residues. PCR involved 60 Vbeta and 13 Jbeta primers. Assay used: immunoSEQ multiplex PCR; TCRdb lists only in-frame clones, some missing. The profile shows about 96,000 clones, around 80% of them singletons. This clonotype was sampled from a man in his thirties or forties in good health and CMV-seronegative. The J gene is TRBJ2-3, the V gene TRBV6-6; 7 nucleotides align to TRBD1. The sequenced sample consisted of PBMCs. CDR3 protein: CASSYSGTGTDTQYF. The CDR3 nucleotides are TGTGCCAGCAGTTACTCCGGGACAGGCACAGATACGCAGTATTTT.